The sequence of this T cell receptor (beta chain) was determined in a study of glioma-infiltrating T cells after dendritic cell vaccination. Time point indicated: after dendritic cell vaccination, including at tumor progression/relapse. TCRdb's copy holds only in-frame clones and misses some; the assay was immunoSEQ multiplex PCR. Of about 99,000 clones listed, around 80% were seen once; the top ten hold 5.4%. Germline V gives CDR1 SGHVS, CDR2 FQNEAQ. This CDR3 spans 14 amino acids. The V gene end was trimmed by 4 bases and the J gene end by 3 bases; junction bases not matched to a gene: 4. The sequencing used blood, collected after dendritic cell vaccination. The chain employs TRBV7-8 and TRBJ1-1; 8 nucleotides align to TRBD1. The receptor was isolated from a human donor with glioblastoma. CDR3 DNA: TGTGCCAGCAGCTCCGACAGGGGCTACACTGAAGCTTTCTTT. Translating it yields CASSSDRGYTEAFF.